Listed below are T cell receptor beta chains from one sample, sequenced in a study of breast tumors, draining lymph nodes, adjacent tissues. TCRdb redid the calling of the multiplex PCR reads with MiXCR, one entry per CDR3 protein. The table includes 150,000 to 250,000 distinct CDR3 sequences, 31% detected once. The material sequenced was axillary lymph node tissue. The source of these receptors is a female donor with breast cancer. Some clones in this sample may be carry-over from other donors' samples. The CDR3 runs from the conserved cysteine through the conserved F or W. A D gene is named only where the DNA matches it firmly. A row's size may be missing; if present it is once, few, many or a size class.

abundance,d_gene,v_gene,j_gene,CDR3aa,CDR3nt
NA,NA,TRBV6-5,TRBJ1-2,CASSYRVLGYTF,TGTGCCAGCAGTTACAGGGTCCTCGGCTACACCTTC
many,NA,TRBV28,TRBJ1-2,CASSLSHYGYTF,TGTGCCAGCAGTTTATCCCATTATGGCTACACCTTC
many,NA,TRBV5-5,TRBJ1-4,CASSSLGGLNEKLFF,TGTGCCAGCAGCTCGCTCGGGGGGCTTAATGAAAAACTGTTTTTT
many,NA,TRBV7-2,TRBJ2-5,CASSLGMQETQYF,TGTGCCAGCAGCTTAGGGATGCAAGAGACCCAGTACTTC
once,NA,TRBV2,TRBJ2-7,CASISPNTSSEQYF,TGTGCCAGCATTTCTCCTAATACGAGCAGCGAGCAGTACTTC
many,TRBD2,TRBV4-1,TRBJ2-3,CASSYPGRGSTDTQYF,TGCGCCAGCAGCTATCCGGGGCGGGGGAGCACAGATACGCAGTATTTT
many,TRBD1,TRBV24-1,TRBJ1-2,CATSDRNYGYTF,TGTGCCACCTCGGACAGGAACTATGGCTACACCTTC
few,TRBD2,TRBV20-1,TRBJ2-2,CSANSPGLATTGELFF,TGCAGTGCTAACAGCCCGGGACTAGCGACCACCGGGGAGCTGTTTTTT
many,NA,TRBV20-1,TRBJ1-3,CSARGAGSPGNTIYF,TGCAGTGCTAGAGGAGCTGGATCTCCTGGAAACACCATATATTTT
many,TRBD1,TRBV5-1,TRBJ2-7,CASSQRQGNEQYF,TGCGCCAGCAGCCAACGACAGGGCAACGAGCAGTACTTC
many,TRBD2,TRBV2,TRBJ2-7,CASSRTSGAYEQYF,TGTGCCAGCAGTAGGACTAGCGGGGCCTACGAGCAGTACTTC
NA,TRBD1,TRBV29-1,TRBJ2-1,CSAVDGQVIYNEQFF,TGCAGCGCAGTTGACGGACAGGTAATCTACAATGAGCAGTTCTTC
many,TRBD1,TRBV5-6,TRBJ2-2,CASSRTGGTGELFF,TGTGCCAGCAGCCGGACAGGGGGCACCGGGGAGCTGTTTTTT
many,NA,TRBV28,TRBJ2-7,CASSLLEGEQYF,TGTGCCAGCAGTTTGCTAGAGGGCGAGCAGTACTTC
many,NA,TRBV9,TRBJ2-7,CASSVTGVSYEQYF,TGTGCCAGCAGCGTCACCGGGGTCTCCTACGAGCAGTACTTC
many,TRBD2,TRBV2,TRBJ2-7,CASSVGGGAYEQYF,TGTGCCAGCAGTGTGGGCGGGGGGGCTTACGAGCAGTACTTC
many,TRBD1,TRBV18,TRBJ1-2,CASSPTTGSDYGYTF,TGTGCCAGCTCACCCACGACAGGGAGCGACTATGGCTACACCTTC
NA,TRBD1,TRBV25-1,TRBJ2-1,CASSGQGSYNEQFF,TGTGCCAGCAGTGGACAGGGGTCCTACAATGAGCAGTTCTTC
NA,TRBD1,TRBV28,TRBJ1-4,CATEKGANEKPFF,TGTGCCACCGAAAAGGGGGCTAATGAAAAACCGTTTTTT
many,NA,TRBV7-3,TRBJ1-2,CASSPQGWSDGYTF,TGTGCCAGCAGCCCACAGGGTTGGTCCGATGGCTACACCTTC
many,TRBD2,TRBV24-1,TRBJ2-5,CATSDLGLAGEETQYF,TGTGCCACCAGTGATTTGGGACTAGCGGGAGAAGAGACCCAGTACTTC
many,NA,TRBV20-1,TRBJ2-3,CSARDRGADTQYF,TGCAGTGCTAGAGATAGGGGTGCAGATACGCAGTATTTT
few,NA,TRBV18,TRBJ2-2,CASSLTPPGELFF,TGTGCCAGCTCACTTACCCCACCCGGGGAGCTGTTTTTT
many,NA,TRBV7-6,TRBJ2-1,CASSLGGAVYNEQFF,TGTGCCAGCAGCTTAGGGGGCGCCGTTTACAATGAGCAGTTCTTC
many,NA,TRBV2,TRBJ1-3,CASKGSTAGNTIYF,TGTGCCAGCAAGGGGTCTACAGCAGGAAACACCATATATTTT
NA,TRBD2,TRBV3-1,TRBJ2-1,CASSQDFSGSSYNEQFF,TGTGCCAGCAGCCAAGATTTTAGCGGGAGCTCCTACAATGAGCAGTTCTTC
many,TRBD1,TRBV3-1,TRBJ1-2,CASSQLDRGQGYTF,TGTGCCAGCAGCCAACTCGACAGGGGGCAAGGCTACACCTTC
many,NA,TRBV5-6,TRBJ1-6,CASSYGQYNSPLHF,TGTGCCAGCAGCTACGGACAGTATAATTCACCCCTCCACTTT
NA,NA,TRBV3-1,TRBJ2-1,CASSQDWMGANSYNEQFF,TGCGCCAGCAGCCAAGATTGGATGGGAGCAAACTCCTACAATGAGCAGTTCTTC
many,NA,TRBV20-1,TRBJ2-1,CSARDRIRYHEQFF,TGCAGTGCTAGAGATAGGATTAGGTACCATGAGCAGTTCTTC
many,NA,TRBV5-1,TRBJ1-2,CASSRTGTGNGYTF,TGCGCCAGCAGCCGAACTGGGACCGGGAATGGCTACACCTTC
many,NA,TRBV6-5,TRBJ1-5,CASRSRGGVGNQPQHF,TGTGCCAGCAGAAGCCGAGGCGGGGTGGGCAATCAGCCCCAGCATTTT
NA,NA,TRBV7-9,TRBJ2-7,CASREWGGYEQYF,TGTGCCAGCAGAGAATGGGGCGGCTACGAGCAGTACTTC
NA,NA,TRBV19,TRBJ1-5,CASSIYGGQPQHF,TGTGCCAGTAGTATATATGGGGGGCAGCCCCAGCATTTT
many,NA,TRBV5-6,TRBJ1-2,CASSQGGYNYGYTF,TGTGCCAGCAGCCAGGGCGGATACAACTATGGCTACACCTTC
many,TRBD2,TRBV20-1,TRBJ2-7,CSANGVGRTSEQYF,TGCAGTGCTAACGGGGTCGGGAGGACTAGCGAGCAGTACTTC
many,NA,TRBV7-2,TRBJ2-1,CASSYGIYNEQFF,TGTGCCAGCAGCTACGGGATATACAATGAGCAGTTCTTC
NA,NA,TRBV20-1,TRBJ1-1,CSARSGGRNTEAFF,TGCAGTGCTAGGTCCGGGGGGCGGAACACTGAAGCTTTCTTT
few,NA,TRBV30,TRBJ2-3,CAWTGQGTSTDTQYF,TGTGCCTGGACGGGCCAGGGCACTAGCACAGATACGCAGTATTTT
NA,TRBD1,TRBV4-2,TRBJ2-5,CASSQEEAGGDQETQYF,TGTGCCAGCAGCCAAGAAGAAGCAGGGGGTGACCAAGAGACCCAGTACTTC
many,NA,TRBV11-2,TRBJ2-2,CASRTRNTGELFF,TGTGCCAGCAGGACTCGGAACACCGGGGAGCTGTTTTTT
NA,NA,TRBV18,TRBJ2-3,CASSPRSGTQADTQYF,TGTGCCAGCTCACCCCGGTCGGGGACTCAGGCAGATACGCAGTATTTT
few,TRBD1,TRBV5-1,TRBJ2-1,CASTTTGGGGNEQFF,TGCGCCAGCACCACGACAGGGGGGGGGGGCAATGAGCAGTTCTTC